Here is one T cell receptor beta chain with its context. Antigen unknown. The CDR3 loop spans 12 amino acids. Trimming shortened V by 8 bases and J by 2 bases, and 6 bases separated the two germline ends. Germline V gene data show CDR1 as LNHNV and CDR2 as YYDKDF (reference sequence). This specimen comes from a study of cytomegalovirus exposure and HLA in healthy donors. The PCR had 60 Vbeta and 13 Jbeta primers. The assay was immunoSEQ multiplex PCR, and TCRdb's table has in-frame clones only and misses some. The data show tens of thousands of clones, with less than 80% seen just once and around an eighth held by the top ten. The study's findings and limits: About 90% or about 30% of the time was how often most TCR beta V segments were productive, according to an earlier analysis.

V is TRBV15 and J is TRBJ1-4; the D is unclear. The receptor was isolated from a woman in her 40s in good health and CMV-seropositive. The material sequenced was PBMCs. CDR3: CATGLTNEKLFF. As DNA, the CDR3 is TGTGCCACCGGCCTGACTAATGAAAAACTGTTTTTT.